This TCR beta chain emerged from a study of siplizumab effects on memory and regulatory T cells (dated by TCRdb to 2018 to 2020). About the study as a whole: The effect of the anti-CD2 antibody siplizumab on alloreactive T-cell subsets was examined in allogeneic mixed lymphocyte reactions constructed from human PBMCs.

Per the germline V gene, SGHTA is the CDR1 and FQGTGA is the CDR2. At the junction V is shortened by 5 bases and J by 1 base, with 7 bases in between. Measured from the cysteine to the phenylalanine, the CDR3 is 13 residues long. Only CDR3 DNA remains: 39 bases, in frame from the first base. With regard to this clone: Its antigen has not been determined. No clone much larger than this one lies a single base away; base qualities are absent. Other DNA variants within this sample encode the same CDR3.

Receptor amplification or capture employed the immunoSEQ multiplex PCR assay. Some 100,000 TCR templates per sample were assayed by the deep sequencing platform. Genomic DNA extracted from sorted T cells was used for TCRbeta CDR3 sequencing. Under the source paper's analysis protocol: The R programming language was used for the clonal analysis of the TCRbeta CDR3 data. Alloreactive CD4+ and CD8+ clones were identified by comparing unstimulated samples to CFSE-low samples taken after the reaction. By matching sequences to the repertoires of sorted unstimulated Treg and non-Treg cells, each alloreactive CD4+ clone was assigned a regulatory or non-regulatory origin. TCRdb took over this immuneACCESS table, retaining in-frame rearrangements with V and J assigned. Such tables are incomplete; in checked studies, under half of the missing clones stem from an unresolved V gene, and the remainder is unexplained. The V and J calls and the clone size are those of that table, but D and trimming were determined from the DNA. The sample table lists about 120,000 clones, over 85% of them with a count of one. The ten most abundant clones make up over 0.15% of the sample.

The investigation overall reported the following: For roughly 80-95% of proliferating CD4+ or CD8+ clones, no naive or memory phenotype could be assigned. The suppressive function of proliferating Tregs from siplizumab cultures was not functionally confirmed. Siplizumab significantly lowered the cumulative frequency of alloreactive sequences that could be traced to unstimulated CD4+ memory T cells. Compared with memory T cells, unstimulated naive T cells appeared more diverse, and naive cells seemed to make a substantial contribution to the alloresponse. Sequences below about 10^-5 frequency were poorly captured, so only a minor fraction of alloreactive clones could be mapped to unstimulated subsets. Among mappable alloreactive CD4+ clones, an average Treg-derived fraction of roughly 71% was observed with siplizumab, compared with approximately 26% in control reactions.

TCRbeta CDR3 sequencing was performed on sorted unstimulated T cells and on proliferating T cells recovered from mixed lymphocyte reactions. Fresh whole blood from nine to ten HLA-typed healthy donors was used as the source from which PBMCs were isolated. Unstimulated CD4+ non-regulatory T cells were FACS-sorted to map the origin of alloreactive clones. Sequencing used non-Treg CD4+ T cells sorted from blood. Reading the label with the study, this specimen's cell subset or site is: FACS-sorted unstimulated CD4+ non-regulatory T cells. The chain is encoded by TRBV7-3 joined to TRBJ2-3; the D gene remains uncertain. The receptor was derived from a human donor in good health. This receptor has the CDR3 CASSLLGTDTQYF. The sequence in DNA is TGTGCCAGCAGCCTGTTGGGCACAGATACGCAGTATTTT.